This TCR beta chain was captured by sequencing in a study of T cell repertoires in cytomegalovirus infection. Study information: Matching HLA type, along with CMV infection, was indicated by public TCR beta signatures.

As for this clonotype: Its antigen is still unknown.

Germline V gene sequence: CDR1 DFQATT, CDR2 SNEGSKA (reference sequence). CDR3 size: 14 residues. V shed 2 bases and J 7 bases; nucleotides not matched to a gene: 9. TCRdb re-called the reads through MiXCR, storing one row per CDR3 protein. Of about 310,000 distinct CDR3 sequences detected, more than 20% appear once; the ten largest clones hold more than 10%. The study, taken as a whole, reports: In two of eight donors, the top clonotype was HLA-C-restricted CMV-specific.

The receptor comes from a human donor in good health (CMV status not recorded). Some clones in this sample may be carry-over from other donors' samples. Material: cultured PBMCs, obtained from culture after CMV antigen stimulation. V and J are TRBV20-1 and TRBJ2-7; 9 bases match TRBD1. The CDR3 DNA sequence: TGCAGTGCTAGACCAACAGGGGGCGAGAGGGAGCAGTACTTC. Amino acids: CSARPTGGEREQYF.